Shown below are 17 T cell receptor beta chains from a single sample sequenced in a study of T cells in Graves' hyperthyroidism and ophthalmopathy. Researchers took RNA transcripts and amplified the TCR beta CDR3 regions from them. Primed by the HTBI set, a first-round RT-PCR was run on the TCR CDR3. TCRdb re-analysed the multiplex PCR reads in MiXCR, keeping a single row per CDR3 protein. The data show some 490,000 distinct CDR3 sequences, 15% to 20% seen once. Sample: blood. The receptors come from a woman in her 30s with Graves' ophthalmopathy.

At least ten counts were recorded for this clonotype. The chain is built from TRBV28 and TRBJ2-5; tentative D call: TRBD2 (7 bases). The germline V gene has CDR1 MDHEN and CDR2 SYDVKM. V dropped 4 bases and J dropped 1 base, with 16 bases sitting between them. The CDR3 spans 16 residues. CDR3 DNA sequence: TGTGCCAGCAGTTACTGGGGGGCTAGCGGCCAAGAGACCCAGTACTTC. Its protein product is CASSYWGASGQETQYF.

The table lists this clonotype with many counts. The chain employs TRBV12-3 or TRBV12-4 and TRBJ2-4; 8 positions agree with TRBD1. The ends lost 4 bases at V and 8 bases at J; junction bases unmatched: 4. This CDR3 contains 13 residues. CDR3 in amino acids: CASSWTGRDIQYF. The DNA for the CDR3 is TGTGCCAGCAGTTGGACAGGGCGAGACATTCAGTACTTC.

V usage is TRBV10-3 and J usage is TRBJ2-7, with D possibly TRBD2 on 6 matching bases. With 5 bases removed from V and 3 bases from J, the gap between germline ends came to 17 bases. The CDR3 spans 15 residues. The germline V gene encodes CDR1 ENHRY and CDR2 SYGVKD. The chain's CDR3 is CAISRNGRGDYEQYF. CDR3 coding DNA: TGTGCCATCAGTAGAAACGGGAGAGGGGACTACGAGCAGTACTTC.

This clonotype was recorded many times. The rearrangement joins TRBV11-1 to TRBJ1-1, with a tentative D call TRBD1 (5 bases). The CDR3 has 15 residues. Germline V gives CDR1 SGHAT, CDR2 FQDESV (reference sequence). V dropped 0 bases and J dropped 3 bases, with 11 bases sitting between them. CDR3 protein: CASSLAGALYTEAFF. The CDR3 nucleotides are TGTGCCAGCAGCTTAGCAGGGGCGCTGTACACTGAAGCTTTCTTT. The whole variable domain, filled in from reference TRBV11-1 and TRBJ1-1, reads EAEVAQSPRYKITEKSQAVAFWCDPISGHATLYWYRQILGQGPELLVQFQDESVVDDSQLPKDRFSAERLKGVDSTLKIQPAELGDSAMYLCASSLAGALYTEAFFGQGTRLTVV.

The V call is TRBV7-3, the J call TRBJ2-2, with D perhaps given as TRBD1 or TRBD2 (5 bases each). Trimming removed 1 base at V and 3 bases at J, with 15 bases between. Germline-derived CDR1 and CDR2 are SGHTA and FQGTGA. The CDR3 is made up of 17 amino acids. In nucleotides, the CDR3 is TGTGCCAGCAGCTTAAGAGGGGAGATGGGGCACACCGGGGAGCTGTTTTTT. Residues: CASSLRGEMGHTGELFF.

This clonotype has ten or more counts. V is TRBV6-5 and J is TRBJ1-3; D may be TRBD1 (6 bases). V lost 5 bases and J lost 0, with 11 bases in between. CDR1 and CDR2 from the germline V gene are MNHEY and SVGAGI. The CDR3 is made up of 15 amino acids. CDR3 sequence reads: CASSPRQASGNTIYF. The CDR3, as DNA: TGTGCCAGCAGTCCGAGACAGGCCTCTGGAAACACCATATATTTT.

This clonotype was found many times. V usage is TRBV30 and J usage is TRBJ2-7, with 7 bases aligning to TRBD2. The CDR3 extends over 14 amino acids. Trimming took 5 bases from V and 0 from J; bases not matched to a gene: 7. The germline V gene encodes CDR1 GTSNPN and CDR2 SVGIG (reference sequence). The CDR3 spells CAWEPTSASYEQYF. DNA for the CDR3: TGTGCCTGGGAGCCAACTAGCGCCTCCTACGAGCAGTACTTC.

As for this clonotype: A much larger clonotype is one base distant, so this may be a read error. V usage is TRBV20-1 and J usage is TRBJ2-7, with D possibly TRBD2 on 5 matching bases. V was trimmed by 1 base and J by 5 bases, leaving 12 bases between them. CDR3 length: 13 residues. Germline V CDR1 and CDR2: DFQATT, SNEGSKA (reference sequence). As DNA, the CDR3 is TGCAGTGCTAGAGGGCGGGCGGACCACGAGCAGTACTTC. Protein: CSARGRADHEQYF.

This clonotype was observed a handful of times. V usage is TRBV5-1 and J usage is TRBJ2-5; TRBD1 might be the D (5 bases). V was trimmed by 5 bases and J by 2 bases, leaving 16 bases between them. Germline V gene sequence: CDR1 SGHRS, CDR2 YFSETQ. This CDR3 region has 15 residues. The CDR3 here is CASSKSQVVQETQYF. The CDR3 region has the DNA TGCGCCAGCAGTAAATCACAGGTAGTTCAAGAGACCCAGTACTTC.

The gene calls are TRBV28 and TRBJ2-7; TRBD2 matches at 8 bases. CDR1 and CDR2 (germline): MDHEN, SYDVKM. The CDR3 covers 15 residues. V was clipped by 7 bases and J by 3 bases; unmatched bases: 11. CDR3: CASNPPVSGGYEQYF. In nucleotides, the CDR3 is TGTGCCAGCAATCCCCCCGTGAGCGGGGGCTACGAGCAGTACTTC.

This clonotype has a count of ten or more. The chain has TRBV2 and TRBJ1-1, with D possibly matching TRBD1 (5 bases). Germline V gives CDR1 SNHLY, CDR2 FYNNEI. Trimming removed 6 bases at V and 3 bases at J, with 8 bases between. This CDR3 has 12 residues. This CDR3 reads CASRWGDTEAFF. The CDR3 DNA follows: TGTGCCAGCAGGTGGGGGGACACTGAAGCTTTCTTT. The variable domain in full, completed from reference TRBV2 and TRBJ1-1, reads EPEVTQTPSHQVTQMGQEVILRCVPISNHLYFYWYRQILGQKVEFLVSFYNNEISEKSEIFDDQFSVERPDGSNFTLKIRSTKLEDSAMYFCASRWGDTEAFFGQGTRLTVV.

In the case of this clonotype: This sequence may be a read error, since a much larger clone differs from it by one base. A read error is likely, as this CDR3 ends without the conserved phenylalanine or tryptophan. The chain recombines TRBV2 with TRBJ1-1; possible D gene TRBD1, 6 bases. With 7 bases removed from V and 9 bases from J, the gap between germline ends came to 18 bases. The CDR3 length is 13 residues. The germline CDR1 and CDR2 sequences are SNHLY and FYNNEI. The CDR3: CASITGSLIQAFL. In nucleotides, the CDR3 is TGTGCCAGCATTACAGGGAGCTTGATACAAGCTTTCCTT.

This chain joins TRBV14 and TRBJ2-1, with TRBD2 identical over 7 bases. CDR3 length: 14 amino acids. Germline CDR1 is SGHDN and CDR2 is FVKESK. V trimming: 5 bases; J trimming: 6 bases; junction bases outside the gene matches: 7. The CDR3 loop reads CASSFTGTTNEQFF. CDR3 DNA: TGTGCCAGCAGCTTTACGGGGACTACCAATGAGCAGTTCTTC.

The CDR3: CASRAGRNQPQHF. The CDR3 DNA sequence: TGTGCCAGTAGGGCAGGGCGCAATCAGCCCCAGCATTTT. The rearrangement links TRBV19 to TRBJ1-5; perhaps TRBD1 as D (5 bases). Germline V CDR1 and CDR2: LNHDA, SQIVND (reference sequence). The CDR3 totals 13 residues. The V gene lost 6 bases and the J gene lost 2 bases, with 8 bases spanning the gap.

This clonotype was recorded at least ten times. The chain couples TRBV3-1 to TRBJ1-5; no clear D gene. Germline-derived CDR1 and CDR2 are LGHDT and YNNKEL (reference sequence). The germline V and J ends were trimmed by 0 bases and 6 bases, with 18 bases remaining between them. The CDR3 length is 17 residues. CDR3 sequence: CASSQEARHRGRQPQHF. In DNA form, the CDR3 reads TGTGCCAGCAGCCAAGAGGCCCGGCACCGGGGTCGTCAGCCCCAGCATTTT.

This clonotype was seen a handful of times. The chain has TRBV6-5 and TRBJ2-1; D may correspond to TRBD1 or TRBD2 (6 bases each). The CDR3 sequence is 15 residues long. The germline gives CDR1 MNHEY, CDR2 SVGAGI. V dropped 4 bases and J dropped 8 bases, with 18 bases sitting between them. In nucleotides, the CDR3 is TGTGCCAGCAGTTTCTCGGGGGCGACTCTACATGAGCAGTTCTTC. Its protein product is CASSFSGATLHEQFF.

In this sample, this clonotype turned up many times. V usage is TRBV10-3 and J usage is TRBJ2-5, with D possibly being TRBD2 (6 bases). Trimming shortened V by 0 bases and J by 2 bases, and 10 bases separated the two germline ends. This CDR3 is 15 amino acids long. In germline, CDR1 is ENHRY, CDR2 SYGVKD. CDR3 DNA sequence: TGTGCCATCAGTGAGTCGAAGCGGGTACAAGAGACCCAGTACTTC. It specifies CAISESKRVQETQYF.